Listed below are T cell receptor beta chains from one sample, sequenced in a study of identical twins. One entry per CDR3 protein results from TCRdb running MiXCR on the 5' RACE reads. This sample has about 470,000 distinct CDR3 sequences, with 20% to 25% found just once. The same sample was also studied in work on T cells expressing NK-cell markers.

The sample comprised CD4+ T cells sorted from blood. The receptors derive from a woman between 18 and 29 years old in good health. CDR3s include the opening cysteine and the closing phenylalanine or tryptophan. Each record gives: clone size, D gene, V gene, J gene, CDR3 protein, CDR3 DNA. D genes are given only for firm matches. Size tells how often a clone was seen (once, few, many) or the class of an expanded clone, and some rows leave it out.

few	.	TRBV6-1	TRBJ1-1	CASSELTVNTEAFF	TGTGCCAGCAGTGAACTCACAGTGAACACTGAAGCTTTCTTT
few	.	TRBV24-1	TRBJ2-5	CATSDFRGTQYF	TGTGCCACCAGTGATTTTCGGGGGACCCAGTACTTC
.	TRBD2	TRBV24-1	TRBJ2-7	CATSDLTSGILLTGYEQYF	TGTGCCACCAGTGATTTAACTAGCGGGATCTTGCTTACGGGCTACGAGCAGTACTTC
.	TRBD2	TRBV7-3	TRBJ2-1	CASSLGYAGGDNEQFF	TGTGCCAGCAGCTTAGGTTATGCGGGGGGGGATAATGAGCAGTTCTTC
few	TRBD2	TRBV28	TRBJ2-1	CASSKEREWNEQFF	TGTGCCAGCTCGAAAGAGCGGGAGTGGAATGAGCAGTTCTTC
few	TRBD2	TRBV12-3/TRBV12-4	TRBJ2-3	CASRIAGTTDTQYF	TGTGCCAGCAGGATAGCGGGAACCACAGATACGCAGTATTTT
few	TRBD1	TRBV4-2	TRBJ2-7	CASSPVTGISYEQYF	TGTGCCAGCAGCCCCGTGACAGGGATCTCCTACGAGCAGTACTTC
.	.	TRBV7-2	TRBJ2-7	CASSLVRTLYEQYF	TGTGCCAGCAGCTTAGTACGGACTCTTTACGAGCAGTACTTC
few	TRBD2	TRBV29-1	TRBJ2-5	CSVTSGGAVETQYF	TGCAGCGTTACTAGCGGGGGGGCTGTCGAGACCCAGTACTTC
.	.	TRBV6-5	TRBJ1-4	CASSYSTGNEKLFF	TGTGCCAGCAGTTACTCGACGGGGAATGAAAAACTGTTTTTT
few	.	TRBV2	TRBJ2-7	CASSRLEESYEQYF	TGTGCCAGCAGTCGGCTCGAAGAGTCCTACGAGCAGTACTTC
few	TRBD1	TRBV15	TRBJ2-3	CATSRTGSTDTQYF	TGTGCCACCAGCCGGACAGGGAGTACGGATACGCAGTATTTT
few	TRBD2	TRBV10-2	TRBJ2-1	CASSLTSGPSSYNEQFF	TGCGCCAGCAGTCTGACTAGCGGGCCAAGCTCCTACAATGAGCAGTTCTTC
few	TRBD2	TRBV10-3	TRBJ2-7	CAISVLAAPYEQYF	TGTGCCATCAGTGTACTAGCGGCCCCCTACGAGCAGTACTTC
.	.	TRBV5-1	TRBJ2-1	CASRSNNEQFF	TGCGCCAGCCGTTCCAACAATGAGCAGTTCTTC
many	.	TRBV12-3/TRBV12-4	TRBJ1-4	CASTLGEGRTYEKLFF	TGTGCCAGCACCTTGGGAGAGGGACGAACCTATGAAAAACTGTTTTTT
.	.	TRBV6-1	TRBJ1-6	CATSRGGYNSPLHF	TGTGCCACCTCGAGAGGTGGTTATAATTCACCCCTCCACTTT
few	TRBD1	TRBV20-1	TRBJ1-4	CSVSKGAREKLFF	TGCAGTGTCTCGAAGGGGGCGCGTGAAAAACTGTTTTTT
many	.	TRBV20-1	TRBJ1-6	CSARDSQSSNSPLHF	TGCAGTGCTAGAGATTCACAATCTTCTAATTCACCCCTCCACTTT
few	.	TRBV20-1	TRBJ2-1	CSASDQVGTRGFF	TGCAGTGCTAGCGATCAGGTTGGGACCCGAGGGTTCTTC
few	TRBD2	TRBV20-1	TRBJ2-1	CSAKQLTSGGYSSYNEQFF	TGCAGTGCTAAGCAGCTTACTAGCGGTGGGTACAGCTCCTACAATGAGCAGTTCTTC
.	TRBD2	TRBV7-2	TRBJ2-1	CASSFSGRRNNEQFF	TGTGCCAGCAGCTTTAGCGGGAGGAGGAACAATGAGCAGTTCTTC
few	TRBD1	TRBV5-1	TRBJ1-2	CASRAAGTGQYGYTF	TGCGCCAGCAGAGCAGCCGGGACAGGGCAATATGGCTACACCTTC
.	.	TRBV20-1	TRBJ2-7	CSARERDEQYF	TGCAGTGCTAGAGAGAGGGACGAGCAGTACTTC
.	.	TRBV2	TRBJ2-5	CASSGITQETQYF	TGTGCCAGCAGTGGAATCACCCAAGAGACCCAGTACTTC
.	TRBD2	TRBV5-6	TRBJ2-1	CASSLIRASGSYNEQFF	TGTGCCAGCAGCTTAATTAGGGCTAGCGGCTCCTACAATGAGCAGTTCTTC
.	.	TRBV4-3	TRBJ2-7	CASSQVRRAYEQYF	TGCGCCAGCAGCCAAGTCCGCAGGGCCTACGAGCAGTACTTC
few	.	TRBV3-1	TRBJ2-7	CASSQAGASPYEQYF	TGTGCCAGCAGCCAAGCGGGGGCTTCACCCTACGAGCAGTACTTC
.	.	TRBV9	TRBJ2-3	CASSVEPVSGDTQYF	TGTGCCAGCAGCGTAGAGCCAGTATCAGGTGATACGCAGTATTTT
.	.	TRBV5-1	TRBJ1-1	CASSSTWTEAFF	TGCGCCAGCAGCTCGACTTGGACTGAAGCTTTCTTT